The text below deals with one T cell receptor beta chain. This sample is drawn from a study of sequential checkpoint blockade in melanoma. At the level of the study: First-line arms were nivolumab then ipilimumab, or the reverse, randomized 1:1. After both sequences, patients received maintenance nivolumab.

Treatment denoted: randomized to nivolumab then ipilimumab (arm A) or the reverse (arm B). Live CD3+CD8+ CD19− CD56− cells were sorted from PBMCs. Clones were sequenced by immunoSEQ multiplex PCR, and TCRdb holds only the in-frame ones, with some missing. The table lists thousands of clones, around 75% of them singletons. This receptor was obtained from a human donor with melanoma. The sample consisted of CD8+ T cells sorted from blood (inferred from file names), taken from a patient given nivolumab and ipilimumab in sequence.

The CDR3 nucleotides read TGTGCCAGCACTTTCACCGGGGAGCTGTTTTTT. Residues: CASTFTGELFF. The gene calls are TRBV7-2 and TRBJ2-2, with unresolved D. This CDR3 has 11 amino acids. Germline V CDR1 and CDR2: SGHTA, FQGNSA. Trimming removed 7 bases from V and 4 bases from J, with 4 bases in between.